This TCR beta chain was sequenced for a study of cytomegalovirus exposure and HLA in healthy donors. Study as a whole: Earlier results showed roughly 120 million unique TCR beta sequences derived from 150 million to 200 million T cells. Drawn from HLA-typed donors, tens of millions of unique TCRs were held in an early data release. Study observations and caveats: In a later analysis, DRB1 alleles had the most associated TCRs; HLA-C alleles the fewest. Sequencing artifact likely explains a cluster of highly shared sequence variants.

Vbeta (60) and Jbeta (13) primers were used in the PCR. Here immunoSEQ multiplex PCR was the method, and the copy in TCRdb shows in-frame clones only, minus some. In the table there are approximately 130,000 clones, around 77% of which are singletons. Worth noting for this clone: The antigen is undetermined.

J gave up 0 bases and V 6 bases, and 7 bases lay outside the gene matches. Per germline, CDR1 ENHRY and CDR2 SYGVKD. The CDR3 contains 16 residues. Material for sequencing was PBMCs. The source of this sequence is a man aged 18 to 30 in good health and CMV-seropositive. The rearrangement uses TRBV10-3 and TRBJ2-3; 9 bases align to TRBD2. CDR3 DNA: TGTGCCATCAGCTCGAGCGGGGGGATGAGCACAGATACGCAGTATTTT. Translation gives CAISSSGGMSTDTQYF.